This is a list of T cell receptor beta chains from one sample in a study of post-analysis software for immune sequencing data. TCRdb used MiXCR to reprocess the PCR reads, holding one entry per CDR3 protein. In the table there are hundreds of thousands of distinct CDR3 sequences, 25% to 30% of which are singletons. Input material: blood. These receptors were collected from a girl between 5 and 17 years old with multiple sclerosis. The CDR3 runs from the conserved cysteine through the conserved F or W.

v_call	j_call	cdr3_aa
TRBV6-5	TRBJ2-1	CASSYSIVIIRDTKSSYNEQFF
TRBV29-1	TRBJ1-2	CSVETRDGYTF
TRBV6-2/TRBV6-3	TRBJ2-1	CASINIAYSEQFF
TRBV5-1	TRBJ2-5	CASSGGQGFGETQYF
TRBV7-8	TRBJ2-3	CASSLGSRLGTDTQYF
TRBV10-3	TRBJ2-1	CVISYYNEQFF
TRBV7-2	TRBJ1-1	CASSNTAGQGWNTEAFF
TRBV6-5	TRBJ2-5	CASSYSLGTQYF
TRBV15	TRBJ2-5	CATSRVRGVGETQYF
TRBV20-1	TRBJ2-7	CSARVLGGVEQYF
TRBV29-1	TRBJ2-1	CSVGTSGGGNEQFF
TRBV5-1	TRBJ2-1	CASSPPVPGNEQFF
TRBV5-8	TRBJ2-5	CASSSPGSTRGETRYF
TRBV5-1	TRBJ2-2	CASSLEAMGGELFF
TRBV6-5	TRBJ2-7	CASRLLRDGGFAQYF
TRBV5-1	TRBJ2-3	CASSSLPGSSTDTQYF
TRBV27	TRBJ1-6	CASSGTVSPDSPLHF
TRBV12-3/TRBV12-4	TRBJ2-7	CASSSVGRDCEQYF
TRBV10-1	TRBJ2-1	CASPTHRTDGDEQFF
TRBV20-1	TRBJ2-7	CSAGEGYEQYF
TRBV29-1	TRBJ1-4	CSVAREGEKLFF
TRBV20-1	TRBJ2-5	CSARDRVFSTQYF
TRBV3-1	TRBJ2-2	CASSQTVRLAANTGELFF
TRBV7-2	TRBJ2-1	CASRRGPYEQFF
TRBV7-9	TRBJ2-3	CASSDRDRALGTDTQYF
TRBV20-1	TRBJ1-5	CSAPGLGWSNQPQHF
TRBV29-1	TRBJ1-4	CSAIRQGSRKLFF